This T cell receptor beta chain emerged from a study of blood T cell repertoires in COVID-19. The wider study: Sites in the United States, Italy and Spain provided acute and convalescent COVID-19 samples. The analysed material was cDNA or gDNA that came from T cells, B-cell-depleted T cells, or PBMCs.

Allocation to cohorts depended on clinical history reported by the participants. The CDR3 has 17 amino acids. With V trimmed by 5 bases and J by 6 bases, 9 bases remained unmatched. Germline CDR1 and CDR2: SGHVS and FNYEAQ. Per the original data handling: How many nucleated cells were present was estimated from reference gene primer amplification. Some clones are missing from TCRdb's copy, which holds only in-frame ones; the method was immunoSEQ multiplex PCR. D and trimming were read from the DNA, whereas the V and J calls and clone size are those reported in that table. The sample includes some 460,000 clones, roughly nine tenths of them seen just once.

Sequencing used PBMCs or T cells enriched from blood (not recorded which). This TCR was sampled from a woman under 30 with acute COVID-19. The chain combines TRBV7-6 with TRBJ2-1; TRBD2 matches 14 bases. The CDR3 bases are TGTGCCAGCAGCCATCAAGCAGGGACTAGCGGGGGCAATGAGCAGTTCTTC. It encodes CASSHQAGTSGGNEQFF.